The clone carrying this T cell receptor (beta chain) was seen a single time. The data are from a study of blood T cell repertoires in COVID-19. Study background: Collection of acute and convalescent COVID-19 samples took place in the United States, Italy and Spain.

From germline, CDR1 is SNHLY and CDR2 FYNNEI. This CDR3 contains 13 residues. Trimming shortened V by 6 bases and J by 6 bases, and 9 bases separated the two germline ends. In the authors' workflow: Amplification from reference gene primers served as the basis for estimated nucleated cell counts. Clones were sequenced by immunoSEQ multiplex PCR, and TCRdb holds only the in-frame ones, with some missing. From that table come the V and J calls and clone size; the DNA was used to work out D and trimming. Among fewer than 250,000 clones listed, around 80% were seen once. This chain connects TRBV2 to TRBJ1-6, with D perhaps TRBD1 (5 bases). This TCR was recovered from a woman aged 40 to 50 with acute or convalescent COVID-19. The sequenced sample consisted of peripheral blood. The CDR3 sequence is CASRGRGNSPLHF. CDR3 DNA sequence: TGTGCCAGCAGGGGGCGAGGTAATTCACCCCTCCACTTT. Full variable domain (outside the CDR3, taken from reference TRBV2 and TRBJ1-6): EPEVTQTPSHQVTQMGQEVILRCVPISNHLYFYWYRQILGQKVEFLVSFYNNEISEKSEIFDDQFSVERPDGSNFTLKIRSTKLEDSAMYFCASRGRGNSPLHFGNGTRLTVT.